One sample yielded the 20 T cell receptor beta chains listed below, sequenced in a study of blood T cell repertoires in COVID-19. Assay used: immunoSEQ multiplex PCR; TCRdb lists only in-frame clones, some missing. The sample carries 130,000 to 150,000 clones, around 81% recorded once. Sequences were obtained from PBMCs or T cells enriched from blood (not recorded which). The receptors were gathered from a woman in her 40s who had recovered from COVID-19.

This rearrangement joins TRBV5-1 to TRBJ2-7, with D maybe TRBD1 (5 bases). Germline assignment: CDR1 SGHRS and CDR2 YFSETQ. The V end lost 0 bases, the J end lost 3 bases, and 10 bases lay between the germline ends. This CDR3 region has 14 residues. DNA of the CDR3: TGCGCCAGCAGCTTGGGAAGGGGAAGCTACGAGCAGTACTTC. Translation: CASSLGRGSYEQYF.

This clone has just one count. The chain recombines TRBV30 with TRBJ1-3, with 12 bases aligning to TRBD1. V lost 3 bases to trimming and J lost 2 bases; unmatched junction nucleotides: 5. This CDR3 comprises 16 residues. The germline V gene encodes CDR1 GTSNPN and CDR2 SVGIG (reference sequence). The CDR3: CAWRPWDRGPGNTIYF. CDR3 DNA: TGTGCCTGGAGACCTTGGGACAGGGGGCCTGGAAACACCATATATTTT.

The chain joins TRBV29-1 to TRBJ1-1; perhaps TRBD1 as D (5 bases). Trimming took off 0 bases at V and 0 bases at J, with 11 bases between the two ends. The CDR3 sequence is 15 residues long. The germline V gene encodes CDR1 SQVTM and CDR2 ANQGSEA. The CDR3 DNA is TGCAGCGTTGAAGAGGGAAAGGGGATGAACACTGAAGCTTTCTTT. This sequence encodes CSVEEGKGMNTEAFF. The full variable domain, with the rest looked up from reference TRBV29-1 and TRBJ1-1, is SAVISQKPSRDICQRGTSLTIQCQVDSQVTMMFWYRQQPGQSLTLIATANQGSEATYESGFVIDKFPISRPNLTFSTLTVSNMSPEDSSIYLCSVEEGKGMNTEAFFGQGTRLTVV.

This chain links TRBV3-1 (or the pseudogene TRBV3-2) with TRBJ2-1, with 7 bases matching TRBD2. J gave up 7 bases and V 7 bases, and 7 bases lay outside the gene matches. Germline CDR1 LGHDT, CDR2 YNNKEL (reference sequence). The CDR3 is made up of 13 amino acids. In DNA form, the CDR3 reads TGTGCCAGCAACACTTTGGGGGGGAATGAGCAGTTCTTC. Residues: CASNTLGGNEQFF.

The V and J genes are TRBV9 and TRBJ2-3; a weak D match, TRBD2 (6 bases). The germline V and J ends were trimmed by 4 bases and 5 bases, with 14 bases remaining between them. The CDR3 sequence is 14 residues long. Germline-derived CDR1 and CDR2 are SGDLS and YYNGEE. DNA for the CDR3: TGTGCCAGCAGCCCCCCTTACGGGGGAGATACGCAGTATTTT. Protein product: CASSPPYGGDTQYF.

This chain links TRBV6-1 with TRBJ2-3; no definite D call. Germline lookup yields CDR1 MNHNS and CDR2 SASEGT. V was cut by 2 bases and J by 2 bases, with 11 bases left in between. This CDR3 comprises 15 residues. CDR3 nucleotide sequence: TGTGCCAGCAGTGAACCCCACACATACACAGATACGCAGTATTTT. This translates into CASSEPHTYTDTQYF.

The rearrangement uses TRBV27 and TRBJ2-1; perhaps TRBD2 as D (5 bases). V lost 3 bases, J lost 3 bases, and 9 bases lay in between. In germline, CDR1 is MNHEY, CDR2 SMNVEV (reference sequence). This CDR3 has 14 residues. The CDR3 region is CASSFAGNYNEQFF. CDR3 bases: TGTGCCAGCAGTTTCGCCGGGAACTACAATGAGCAGTTCTTC.

The chain recombines TRBV5-4 with TRBJ2-7, with a possible D match to TRBD2 (5 bases). V was pared by 2 bases and J by 0 bases, with 21 bases between. CDR1 SGHNT and CDR2 YYREEE come from the germline V gene (reference sequence). This CDR3 is 18 amino acids long. The CDR3 reads CASSFGVEKLRSSYEQYF. The CDR3 bases are TGTGCCAGCAGCTTCGGGGTCGAAAAACTTCGGAGCTCCTACGAGCAGTACTTC. Full variable domain (remainder filled in from reference TRBV5-4 and TRBJ2-7): ETGVTQSPTHLIKTRGQQVTLRCSSQSGHNTVSWYQQALGQGPQFIFQYYREEENGRGNFPPRFSGLQFPNYSSELNVNALELDDSALYLCASSFGVEKLRSSYEQYFGPGTRLTVT.

The chain is built from TRBV19 and TRBJ2-1; D is perhaps TRBD2 (6 bases). The germline V gene encodes CDR1 LNHDA and CDR2 SQIVND (reference sequence). The CDR3 is made up of 17 amino acids. Trimming removed 6 bases at V and 6 bases at J, with 24 bases between. Here the CDR3 DNA reads TGTGCCAGTAGCCAGCTAGGGGCGGGGTTTGGAATCAATGAGCAGTTCTTC. It is translated as CASSQLGAGFGINEQFF.

The rearrangement joins TRBV30 to TRBJ1-1, with D hard to call. Germline loops: CDR1 GTSNPN, CDR2 SVGIG (reference sequence). The CDR3 contains 13 residues. Trimming left V 4 bases short and J 1 base short, with 10 bases between. The CDR3 protein is CAWTAAPNTEAFF. DNA of the CDR3: TGTGCCTGGACTGCGGCCCCGAACACTGAAGCTTTCTTT.

The table lists this clone with a count of one. The chain uses TRBV7-9 and TRBJ2-1, with TRBD2 matching over 7 bases. The germline CDR1 and CDR2 sequences are SEHNR and FQNEAQ (reference sequence). J was trimmed by 5 bases and V by 4 bases; bases with no gene match: 8. This CDR3 comprises 15 residues. The CDR3 nucleotides read TGTGCCAGCAGCTCGGGGGGTGCCGCCCACAATGAGCAGTTCTTC. Translation gives CASSSGGAAHNEQFF.

This clone appeared once. The genes are TRBV19 and TRBJ2-2, with D perhaps TRBD2 (5 bases). Looked up from germline, CDR1 is LNHDA and CDR2 is SQIVND (reference sequence). V was clipped by 3 bases and J by 8 bases, with 10 bases between them. CDR3 size: 13 residues. The CDR3 is CASSISRTGELFF. Here the CDR3 DNA reads TGTGCCAGTAGTATTTCCCGGACTGGGGAGCTGTTTTTT.

The genes are TRBV4-1 and TRBJ1-1; tentatively, D is TRBD1 (5 bases). The CDR3 is 13 residues long. V lost 8 bases, J lost 4 bases, and 14 bases lay in between. Germline loops: CDR1 MGHRA, CDR2 YSYEKL. The CDR3 here is CASGEVGGTEAFF. In DNA form, the CDR3 reads TGCGCCAGCGGTGAAGTGGGGGGCACTGAAGCTTTCTTT.

The chain employs TRBV3-1 (or the pseudogene TRBV3-2) and TRBJ1-2; D perhaps matches TRBD1 (5 bases). Germline assignment: CDR1 LGHDT and CDR2 YNNKEL (reference sequence). Trimming took off 0 bases at V and 0 bases at J, with 11 bases between the two ends. The CDR3 loop spans 16 amino acids. DNA of the CDR3: TGTGCCAGCAGCCAAGATGGGGCCAGGGCTAACTATGGCTACACCTTC. This translates into CASSQDGARANYGYTF.

The V gene is TRBV5-4, the J gene TRBJ2-7; 8 bases match TRBD1. The trim removed 5 bases at V and 4 bases at J, leaving 11 bases unmatched. CDR3 length equals 15 residues. Looked up from germline, CDR1 is SGHNT and CDR2 is YYREEE (reference sequence). The CDR3 sequence is CASSFRQGRPYEQYF. Written as DNA, the CDR3 is TGTGCCAGCAGTTTTCGACAGGGGAGGCCTTACGAGCAGTACTTC.

This chain links TRBV3-1 (or the pseudogene TRBV3-2) with TRBJ1-2; possibly TRBD1 for D (6 bases). Germline CDR1 and CDR2: LGHDT and YNNKEL (reference sequence). With 4 bases removed from V and 8 bases from J, the gap between germline ends came to 11 bases. CDR3 length: 12 residues. In DNA, the CDR3 is TGTGCCAGCAGCCCCAGGGGCTCCGGCTACACCTTC. Encoded protein: CASSPRGSGYTF.

The chain carries TRBV9 and TRBJ1-4; tentative D call: TRBD1 (5 bases). CDR1 is SGDLS and CDR2 is YYNGEE in the germline V gene. Trimming removed 4 bases from V and 2 bases from J, with 12 bases in between. CDR3 length: 15 amino acids. The CDR3 loop is CASSPPGGTNEKLFF. The CDR3 coding sequence is TGTGCCAGCAGCCCCCCGGGGGGGACTAATGAAAAACTGTTTTTT.

The CDR3 spells CASSIGGGTEQYF. The CDR3 nucleotides are TGTGCCAGTAGTATCGGGGGGGGAACCGAGCAGTACTTC. The chain has TRBV19 and TRBJ2-7, with 8 bases identical to TRBD2. V gave up 3 bases and J gave up 6 bases; unmatched junction bases: 4. Germline CDR1 is LNHDA and CDR2 is SQIVND (reference sequence). The CDR3 is 13 residues long.

V is TRBV6-5 and J is TRBJ1-1; possibly TRBD1 for D (6 bases). CDR3 size: 13 residues. The V and J ends lost 10 bases and 4 bases respectively, with 16 bases between them. Germline loops: CDR1 MNHEY, CDR2 SVGAGI. The CDR3, as DNA: TGTGCCAACAGGGATACAGGGCTCACTGAAGCTTTCTTT. It translates to CANRDTGLTEAFF.

The chain combines TRBV11-2 with TRBJ1-6; 9 positions match TRBD1. CDR3 size: 17 residues. Germline assignment: CDR1 SGHAT and CDR2 FQNNGV. The trim removed 0 bases at V and 5 bases at J, leaving 5 bases unmatched. The CDR3 sequence: CASSLDGDRANNSPLHF. CDR3 in DNA: TGTGCCAGCAGCTTAGACGGGGACAGGGCAAATAATTCACCCCTCCACTTT.